This TCR beta chain was profiled in a study of identical twins. TCRdb re-called the 5' RACE reads with MiXCR, one entry per CDR3 protein. The sample comprises hundreds of thousands of distinct CDR3 sequences, approximately 21% of which are singletons, and about 4.3% rests with the top ten. The CDR3 has 9 amino acids. Germline V gene sequence: CDR1 MNHEY, CDR2 SVGAGI. V was pared by 8 bases and J by 9 bases, with 5 bases between. Regarding this clonotype: Its antigen is still unknown.

Findings and caveats of the study: Abundant beta clonotypes from cord blood had fewer insertions, unlike memory repertoires, which showed none.

The same data also went into a second study, on T cells expressing NK-cell markers. That source adds: Sorted CD3+CD56+NKG2C+, CD3+CD56+NKG2C- and CD3+CD56-NKG2C+ T cells provided the TCR beta repertoires. Dominant NKG2C+ clonotypes accounted for 1.0-7.0% of CD8+ T cells in a handful of donors. The study found these clonotypes also leading the CD3+CD56-NKG2C+ fraction in a few donors.

The chain employs TRBV6-5 and TRBJ2-1, with D unresolved. Sequencing was done on a sample of PBMCs. The sequence came from a woman aged 18-29 years in good health. In DNA form, the CDR3 reads TGTGCCAGCGGGGTTGAGCAGTTCTTC. Amino acid sequence: CASGVEQFF.